This TCR beta chain originates from a study of T-cell memory formation after mild COVID-19. Trimming left V 3 bases short and J 6 bases short, with 11 bases between. The CDR3 runs 13 residues. CDR1 is SEHNR and CDR2 is FQNEAQ in the germline V gene (reference sequence). Broader study findings: Still unconfirmed is whether the second-wave clones peaking on day 37 recognized SARS-CoV-2.

Regarding this clonotype: What it binds is unknown.

UMIs and sample barcodes were carried by the TCR alpha and TCR beta cDNA libraries that 5'RACE produced using constant-segment primers. TCRdb re-derived calls from the 5' RACE reads in MiXCR, one entry per CDR3 protein. In the table there are under 400,000 distinct CDR3 sequences, 21% of which are singletons. The clonotype was recovered from an adult woman who had mild COVID-19 (a few samples of this study predate the infection). Cell type and time point are not known. V is TRBV7-9 and J is TRBJ1-2; the D gene is possibly TRBD1 (5 bases). Material for sequencing was PBMCs or a T cell subset sorted from them (not recorded which). The DNA for the CDR3 is TGTGCCAGCAGCTTCTCTGGGGGAAATGGCTACACCTTC. Residues: CASSFSGGNGYTF.